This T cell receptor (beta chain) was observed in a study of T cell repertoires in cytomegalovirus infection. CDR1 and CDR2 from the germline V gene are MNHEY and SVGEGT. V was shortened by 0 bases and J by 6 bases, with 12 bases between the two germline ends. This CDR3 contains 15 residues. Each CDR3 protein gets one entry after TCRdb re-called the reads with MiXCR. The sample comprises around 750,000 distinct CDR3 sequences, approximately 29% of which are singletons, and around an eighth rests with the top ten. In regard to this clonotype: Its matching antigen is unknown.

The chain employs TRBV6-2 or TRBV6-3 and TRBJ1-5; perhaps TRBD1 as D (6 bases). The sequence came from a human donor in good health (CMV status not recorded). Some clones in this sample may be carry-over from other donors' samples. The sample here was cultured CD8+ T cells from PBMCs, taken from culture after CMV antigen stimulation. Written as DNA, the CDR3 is TGTGCCAGCAGTTACTCGTGGCAGGGGAGTCAGCCCCAGCATTTT. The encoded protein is CASSYSWQGSQPQHF.